Below are 12 T cell receptor beta chains sequenced from a single sample in a study of shared T cell receptors in the human thymus. Sequencing was performed with immunoSEQ multiplex PCR; in TCRdb, only in-frame clones are kept and a portion is missing. Of some 640,000 clones in the sample, roughly 86% were seen once. The same data also contributed to another study, on human thymus T cells.

The source material was thymocytes. Receptors originate from a boy less than two years old with a congenital heart defect.

This chain uses TRBV2 with TRBJ1-1; D gene unclear. The CDR3 is 13 residues long. The germline V gene has CDR1 SNHLY and CDR2 FYNNEI. The V end lost 11 bases, the J end lost 5 bases, and 18 bases lay between the germline ends. CDR3 sequence: CAPGSRGETEAFF. DNA for the CDR3: TGTGCCCCTGGGAGCAGAGGTGAGACTGAAGCTTTCTTT.

CDR3 nucleotide sequence: TGTGCCTGGAACAAGAAAGGGGCAGGAAACACCATATATTTT. It is translated as CAWNKKGAGNTIYF. The chain has TRBV30 and TRBJ1-3; the D gene is possibly TRBD1 (5 bases). The germline V and J ends were trimmed by 4 bases and 4 bases, with 14 bases remaining between them. Looked up from germline, CDR1 is GTSNPN and CDR2 is SVGIG (reference sequence). The CDR3 is 14 amino acids. Filled out from reference TRBV30 and TRBJ1-3, the complete variable domain reads SQTIHQWPATLVQPVGSPLSLECTVEGTSNPNLYWYRQAAGRGLQLLFYSVGIGQISSEVPQNLSASRPQDRQFILSSKKLLLSDSGFYLCAWNKKGAGNTIYFGEGSWLTVV.

The V and J genes are TRBV11-2 and TRBJ1-1; TRBD1 matches at 8 bases. The CDR3 consists of 16 residues. J lost 5 bases, V lost 0 bases, and 8 bases had no gene match. CDR1 SGHAT and CDR2 FQNNGV come from the germline V gene. CDR3 residues: CASSLDLDRGDTEAFF. CDR3 bases: TGTGCCAGCAGCTTAGACCTCGACAGGGGAGATACTGAAGCTTTCTTT.

The rearrangement joins TRBV6-1 to TRBJ2-5, with a weak D call TRBD2 (6 bases). The V end was cut by 5 bases, the J end by 1 base, with 8 bases between. The CDR3 runs to 13 residues. CDR1 MNHNS and CDR2 SASEGT come from the germline V gene. Here the CDR3 DNA reads TGTGCCAGCAGTTCGGGGGTCCAAGAGACCCAGTACTTC. Translating it yields CASSSGVQETQYF.

V is TRBV27 and J is TRBJ2-1; 10 positions match TRBD2. There are 15 residues in the CDR3. Germline trimming cut 6 bases from V and 8 bases from J; bases unmatched to any gene: 10. CDR1 is MNHEY, CDR2 SMNVEV, per germline (reference sequence). The CDR3 coding sequence is TGTGCCAGCAGCTCTAGCGGGGGAGGAGACTATGAGCAGTTCTTC. Translation gives CASSSSGGGDYEQFF.

This clone was observed once. The gene calls are TRBV7-9 and TRBJ1-4, with D possibly matching TRBD1 (5 bases). The CDR3 totals 14 residues. Trimming took off 5 bases at V and 5 bases at J, with 12 bases between the two ends. In germline, CDR1 is SEHNR, CDR2 FQNEAQ (reference sequence). The CDR3 reads CASSGAVGNEKLFF. The CDR3, as DNA: TGTGCCAGCAGCGGGGCAGTAGGAAATGAAAAACTGTTTTTT.

V is TRBV28 and J is TRBJ1-2, with 7 bases identical to TRBD1. There are 17 residues in the CDR3. CDR1 and CDR2 (germline): MDHEN, SYDVKM. With V trimmed by 2 bases and J by 3 bases, 12 bases remained unmatched. The chain's CDR3 is CASSLSTGDRKDYGYTF. DNA for the CDR3: TGTGCCAGCAGTTTAAGTACAGGGGACCGGAAGGACTATGGCTACACCTTC.

As DNA, the CDR3 is TGTGCCAGCAGCTTGGGGAAGGGGCAAGCTTTCTTT. Translating it yields CASSLGKGQAFF. This chain links TRBV5-4 with TRBJ1-1, with D possibly matching TRBD1 (5 bases). The CDR3 sequence is 12 residues long. Trimming cost V 0 bases and J 9 bases, with 9 bases left between them. From germline, CDR1 is SGHNT and CDR2 YYREEE (reference sequence).

This clone appeared once. The J gene is TRBJ1-5, the V gene TRBV15; no firm D call. Trimming removed 0 bases from V and 1 base from J, with 7 bases in between. Germline V gives CDR1 LNHNV, CDR2 YYDKDF (reference sequence). The CDR3 length is 15 residues. This CDR3 reads CATSRDGGSNQPQHF. The CDR3 region has the DNA TGTGCCACCAGCAGAGACGGAGGGAGCAATCAGCCCCAGCATTTT.

The chain links TRBV4-3 to TRBJ2-4, with a tentative D call TRBD1 (5 bases). Germline V gene data show CDR1 as LGHNA and CDR2 as YSLEER. This CDR3 region has 18 residues. The V end lost 4 bases, the J end lost 0 bases, and 19 bases lay between the germline ends. CDR3 sequence reads: CASSPQSIRAEAKNIQYF. CDR3 in DNA: TGCGCCAGCAGCCCACAGAGTATCAGGGCCGAAGCCAAAAACATTCAGTACTTC.

The chain has TRBV27 and TRBJ2-3; possible D gene TRBD1, 6 bases. This CDR3 has 16 amino acids. Deletions cut 4 bases from V and 2 bases from J, with 16 bases between. CDR1 and CDR2 from the germline V gene are MNHEY and SMNVEV (reference sequence). The CDR3 DNA follows: TGTGCCAGCAGTTCCACAGGGTCGGTCCTCACAGATACGCAGTATTTT. This gives the protein CASSSTGSVLTDTQYF.

This rearrangement joins TRBV5-4 to TRBJ2-3, with D possibly matching TRBD2 (5 bases). Looked up from germline, CDR1 is SGHNT and CDR2 is YYREEE (reference sequence). The CDR3 totals 17 residues. V was clipped by 0 bases and J by 4 bases, with 18 bases between them. CDR3 nucleotide sequence: TGTGCCAGCAGCTTGGGTCGGGGAGCCGTGGGTGCAGATACGCAGTATTTT. It encodes CASSLGRGAVGADTQYF.